Listed below are T cell receptor beta chains from one sample, sequenced in a study of identical twins. MiXCR, run by TCRdb on the 5' RACE reads, gives a single entry per CDR3 protein. Of approximately 600,000 distinct CDR3 sequences listed, just over 7% are singletons. A further study also used this sample, focusing on yellow fever vaccine responses in identical twins.

The sequencing sample was made of PBMCs. Receptors were obtained from a woman aged 18-29 years in good health. Each CDR3 is given with its conserved first and last residue. D genes are given only for firm matches. Not every row has a clone size; where given, it reads once, few, many or a size class.

D gene,clone size,V gene,J gene,CDR3 DNA,CDR3 protein
-,few,TRBV29-1,TRBJ2-1,TGCAGCGCAGACTTAGAGGGGGGGGTAGGTTACAATGAGCAGTTCTTC,CSADLEGGVGYNEQFF
-,-,TRBV25-1,TRBJ2-3,TGTGCCAGCAGTGATACCGGGACCTACTCCACGCAGTATTTT,CASSDTGTYSTQYF
-,few,TRBV4-1,TRBJ2-3,TGCGCCAGCAGCCAAGATTCGACGGGAGATACGCAGTATTTT,CASSQDSTGDTQYF
-,few,TRBV10-3,TRBJ2-3,TGTGCCATCAGTGAGGGACTGACTAGCACAGATACGCAGTATTTT,CAISEGLTSTDTQYF
TRBD2,-,TRBV6-2/TRBV6-3,TRBJ2-2,TGTGCCAGCAGTTACCCCAGCGGGGGTGACGGGGCGGAGCTGTTTTTT,CASSYPSGGDGAELFF
-,many,TRBV3-1,TRBJ1-1,TGTGCCAGCAGCCGACGACAGACTGAAGCTTTCTTT,CASSRRQTEAFF
-,few,TRBV11-2,TRBJ2-1,TGTGCCAGCGTAAGCAGATTGAGCTCCTACAATGAGCAGTTCTTC,CASVSRLSSYNEQFF
TRBD1,-,TRBV6-1,TRBJ2-7,TGTGCCAGCAGTGAACCCGGGACAGGCACCGAGCAGTACTTC,CASSEPGTGTEQYF
-,few,TRBV5-6,TRBJ1-2,TGTGCCAGCAGCTCGACGGGGCTGGGAGGCTACACCTTC,CASSSTGLGGYTF
-,many,TRBV24-1,TRBJ2-4,TGTGCCACCAGCTCCGCGCAGAAGGACATTCAGTACTTC,CATSSAQKDIQYF
TRBD1,-,TRBV11-2,TRBJ1-6,TGTGCCAGCAGCAGTGACAGGGAGGGACTCCTCCACTTT,CASSSDREGLLHF
-,few,TRBV3-1,TRBJ1-4,TGTGCCAGCAGCCAAGCCGGCGGGCGGGAAGAAAAACTGTTTTTT,CASSQAGGREEKLFF
-,few,TRBV20-1,TRBJ2-1,TGCAGGGGAAGAAGCTACAATGAGCAGTTCTTC,CRGRSYNEQFF
-,many,TRBV20-1,TRBJ2-7,TGCAGTGCTACCGCCTTCAGAGCTTCGACCTACGAGCAGTACTTC,CSATAFRASTYEQYF
-,many,TRBV6-5,TRBJ2-3,TGTGCCAGCAGTTATGACTCGGGCTTAGATACGCAGTATTTT,CASSYDSGLDTQYF
-,many,TRBV3-1,TRBJ2-2,TGTGCCAGCAGCCAAGGGTTACAGCCTCCCACCGGGGAGCTGTTTTTT,CASSQGLQPPTGELFF